A selection of T cell receptor beta chains follows, all from one sample in a study of control samples from healthy donors and cancer patients. The data were produced by immunoSEQ multiplex PCR, yet TCRdb's version contains in-frame clones alone and is incomplete. The sample gives 100,000 to 150,000 clones, roughly 84% of which show up once; 8% to 9% is in the top ten. Input material: blood. These receptors were collected from a man in his forties or fifties in good health. Both conserved end residues are part of each CDR3. The D gene is left open where the match is weak. Size values are once, few and many counts, or a class for expanded clones, and some rows have none.

clone_size,d_call,v_call,j_call,cdr3_length,cdr3_aa,cdr3_nt
-,TRBD2,TRBV5-1,TRBJ2-1,14,CASSLGTSGNEQFF,TGCGCCAGCAGCTTGGGTACTAGCGGGAATGAGCAGTTCTTC
-,TRBD1,TRBV3-1/TRBV3-2,TRBJ1-3,16,CASSRDRAGSGNTIYF,TGTGCCAGCAGCCGGGACAGGGCCGGCTCTGGAAACACCATATATTTT
once,-,TRBV21-1,TRBJ2-5,18,CASCSGGQGAVYQETQYF,TGTGCCAGCTGCAGCGGGGGACAGGGGGCCGTGTACCAAGAGACCCAGTACTTC
-,-,TRBV11-3,TRBJ1-1,15,CASSPTSRGSTEAFF,TGTGCCAGCAGCCCTACCTCCAGAGGATCGACTGAAGCTTTCTTT
-,-,TRBV5-6,TRBJ1-1,14,CASSFGRANTEAFF,TGTGCCAGCAGCTTCGGACGAGCGAACACTGAAGCTTTCTTT
-,TRBD2,TRBV5-1,TRBJ2-5,18,CASSLAATSVPYQETQYF,TGCGCCAGCAGCTTGGCGGCCACTAGCGTTCCCTACCAAGAGACCCAGTACTTC
-,-,TRBV27,TRBJ1-2,15,CASSLGGAYNYGYTF,TGTGCCAGCAGTTTAGGAGGGGCCTATAACTATGGCTACACCTTC
once,TRBD1,TRBV7-3,TRBJ2-5,13,CASSPGTGGTQYF,TGTGCCAGCAGCCCCGGGACAGGCGGGACCCAGTACTTC
once,-,TRBV18,TRBJ1-1,14,CASSLLPLNTEAFF,TGTGCCAGCTCACTCCTACCCCTGAACACTGAAGCTTTCTTT
-,-,TRBV18,TRBJ2-3,13,CASSPRITDTQYF,TGTGCCAGCTCACCACGTATAACAGATACGCAGTATTTT
-,-,TRBV11-2,TRBJ1-1,15,CASRGIQGMNTEAFF,TGTGCCAGCAGAGGAATTCAGGGAATGAACACTGAAGCTTTCTTT
-,-,TRBV5-1,TRBJ2-3,15,CASSLYWDSTDTQYF,TGCGCCAGCAGCTTGTATTGGGACAGCACAGATACGCAGTATTTT
few,TRBD1,TRBV7-2,TRBJ2-5,14,CASSRGQSQETQYF,TGTGCCAGCAGCCGGGGACAGTCACAAGAGACCCAGTACTTC
-,TRBD1,TRBV5-6,TRBJ1-6,15,CASSLGTGANSPLHF,TGTGCCAGCAGCTTGGGGACAGGGGCCAATTCACCCCTCCACTTT
-,TRBD1,TRBV7-2,TRBJ1-5,15,CASTLDRGQTQPQHF,TGTGCCAGCACCTTAGACAGGGGGCAGACTCAGCCCCAGCATTTT
-,TRBD1,TRBV2,TRBJ2-5,13,CASRKDRLETQYF,TGTGCCAGCAGGAAGGACAGGTTGGAGACCCAGTACTTC
-,TRBD2,TRBV15,TRBJ2-3,15,CATSKLAGGTDTQYF,TGTGCCACCAGCAAACTAGCGGGGGGCACAGATACGCAGTATTTT
-,-,TRBV11-3,TRBJ2-1,15,CASSPEPGPNNEQFF,TGTGCCAGCAGCCCAGAGCCAGGACCCAACAATGAGCAGTTCTTC
-,-,TRBV12-3/TRBV12-4,TRBJ1-2,13,CASSLRSIYGYTF,TGTGCCAGCAGTTTAAGATCAATCTATGGCTACACCTTC
-,-,TRBV18,TRBJ2-7,12,CASSPGRYEQYF,TGTGCCAGCTCACCGGGCCGGTACGAGCAGTACTTC
-,TRBD1,TRBV6-1,TRBJ1-5,16,CASSDSGTGGYQPQHF,TGTGCCAGCAGTGATTCGGGGACAGGGGGCTATCAGCCCCAGCATTTT
-,-,TRBV5-6,TRBJ2-5,15,CASSLIPFRGETQYF,TGTGCCAGCAGCTTGATACCCTTTAGAGGGGAGACCCAGTACTTC
many,-,TRBV4-3,TRBJ1-3,15,CASSFSGGSGNTIYF,TGCGCCAGCAGCTTCAGCGGGGGTTCTGGAAACACCATATATTTT
-,-,TRBV2,TRBJ1-3,16,CASSESLQRSGNTIYF,TGTGCCAGCAGTGAATCCCTACAGCGCTCTGGAAACACCATATATTTT
-,-,TRBV11-2,TRBJ1-2,14,CASSLEVAGYGYTF,TGTGCCAGCAGCTTAGAGGTGGCCGGGTATGGCTACACCTTC
-,-,TRBV4-3,TRBJ1-2,15,CASSHPGGGLYGYTF,TGCGCCAGCAGCCATCCCGGGGGGGGGCTCTATGGCTACACCTTC
-,-,TRBV12-3/TRBV12-4,TRBJ2-7,12,CASSPGTAEQYF,TGTGCCAGCAGTCCCGGGACGGCCGAGCAGTACTTC
-,TRBD1,TRBV7-9,TRBJ1-3,18,CASSSQGVSFRSGNTIYF,TGTGCCAGCAGCTCACAGGGGGTTTCCTTTCGGTCTGGAAACACCATATATTTT
-,TRBD1,TRBV24-1,TRBJ1-4,15,CATSDFGTGNEKLFF,TGTGCCACCAGTGATTTCGGGACAGGGAATGAAAAACTGTTTTTT
-,-,TRBV14,TRBJ2-1,15,CASSQDLSPYNEQFF,TGTGCCAGCAGCCAAGATCTCTCCCCCTACAATGAGCAGTTCTTC
-,-,TRBV7-2,TRBJ1-5,14,CASRLESSNQPQHF,TGTGCCAGCAGACTCGAATCGAGCAATCAGCCCCAGCATTTT
-,-,TRBV30,TRBJ1-5,13,CAWSGGGNQPQHF,TGTGCCTGGAGTGGAGGCGGCAATCAGCCCCAGCATTTT
few,TRBD1,TRBV6-5,TRBJ2-2,15,CASSPDRGNSGELFF,TGTGCCAGCAGTCCCGACAGGGGGAATTCCGGGGAGCTGTTTTTT
-,TRBD1,TRBV11-3,TRBJ2-1,15,CASGDRDRVSNEQFF,TGTGCCAGCGGCGACCGGGACAGGGTCTCAAATGAGCAGTTCTTC
-,TRBD1,TRBV6-5,TRBJ1-1,14,CASGRDRGNTEAFF,TGTGCCAGCGGGCGGGACAGGGGGAACACTGAAGCTTTCTTT
-,-,TRBV6-1,TRBJ1-5,15,CASSEVDSLYQPQHF,TGTGCCAGCAGTGAAGTGGACAGCCTCTATCAGCCCCAGCATTTT
-,-,TRBV12-3/TRBV12-4,TRBJ2-5,13,CASSFLGRPDQYF,TGTGCCAGCAGTTTTCTGGGCCGGCCGGACCAGTACTTC